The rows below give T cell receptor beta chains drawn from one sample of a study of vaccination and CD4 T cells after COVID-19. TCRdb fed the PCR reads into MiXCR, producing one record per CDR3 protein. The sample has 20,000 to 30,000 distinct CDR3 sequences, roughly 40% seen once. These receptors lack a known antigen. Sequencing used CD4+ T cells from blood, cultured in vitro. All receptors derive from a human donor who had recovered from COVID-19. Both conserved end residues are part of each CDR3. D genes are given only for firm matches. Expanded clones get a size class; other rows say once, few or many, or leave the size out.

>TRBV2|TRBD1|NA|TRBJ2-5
TGTGCCAGCAGCCTTCTCCGGGACAGAAAAGAGACCCAGTACTTC
CASSLLRDRKETQYF
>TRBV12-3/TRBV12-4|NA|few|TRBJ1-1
TGTGCCAGCAGTTTAGTGGGAGACACTGAAGCTTTCTTT
CASSLVGDTEAFF
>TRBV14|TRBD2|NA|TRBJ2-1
TGTGCCAGCAGCCTATGGAGCGGGGGGGGCAATGAGCAGTTCTTC
CASSLWSGGGNEQFF
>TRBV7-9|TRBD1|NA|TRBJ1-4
TGTGCCAGCAGCTGGGACAGGGGCGGTGAAAAACTGTTTTTT
CASSWDRGGEKLFF
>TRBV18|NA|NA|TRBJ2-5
TGTGCCAGCTCACCATCGCTCAGGTCGGACCAAGAGACCCAGTACTTC
CASSPSLRSDQETQYF
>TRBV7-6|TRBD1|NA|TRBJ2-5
TGTGCCAGCAGCCCCCTAGCTAATACCGGGACAGCACAAGAGACCCAGTACTTC
CASSPLANTGTAQETQYF
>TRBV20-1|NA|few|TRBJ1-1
TGCAGTTGCGAAACGGGGACCATGAACACTGAAGCTTTCTTT
CSCETGTMNTEAFF
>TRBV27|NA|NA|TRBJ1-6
TGTGCCAGCAGTTTTCTTGGTGGGGGGGACATTTCACCCCTCCACTTT
CASSFLGGGDISPLHF
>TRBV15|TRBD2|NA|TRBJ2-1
TGTGCCACCCCAAGTAAGCGGGAAAGCTCCTACAATGAGCAGTTCTTC
CATPSKRESSYNEQFF
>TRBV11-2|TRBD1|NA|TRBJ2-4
TGTGCCAGCAGTGAAACGACAGGGTATCAAAACATTCAGTACTTC
CASSETTGYQNIQYF
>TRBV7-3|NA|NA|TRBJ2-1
TGTGCCAGCAGCTTACTACTAGGCCAGTACAATGAGCAGTTCTTC
CASSLLLGQYNEQFF
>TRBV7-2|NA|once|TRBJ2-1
TGCGCCAGCAGCCAAGAAGCCCCGACCGCCTACAATGAGCAGTTCTTC
CASSQEAPTAYNEQFF
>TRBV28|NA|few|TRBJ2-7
TGTGCCAGCAGGGAACCAGGGGCGCGGGTCTACGAGCAGTACTTC
CASREPGARVYEQYF
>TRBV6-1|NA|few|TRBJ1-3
TGTGCCAGCAGTGAAGCAATGGTCCCAGGAACAAACACCATATATTTT
CASSEAMVPGTNTIYF
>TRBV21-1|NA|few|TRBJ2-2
TGTGCCAGCAGCAAACGGCATTCTCCCGGGAGGACAGGGGACACCGGGGAGCTGTTTTTT
CASSKRHSPGRTGDTGELFF
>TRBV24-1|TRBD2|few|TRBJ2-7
TGTGCCACCAGTGAGCGGACCGGGGGGGCCGTCGTCTACGAGCAGTACTTC
CATSERTGGAVVYEQYF
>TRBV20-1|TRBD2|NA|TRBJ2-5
TGCAGTGCCAGACCGGGACTAGGATTGGAGACCCAGTACTTC
CSARPGLGLETQYF
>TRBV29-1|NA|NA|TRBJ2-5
TGCAGCGTTGGAGAGACCCAGTACTTC
CSVGETQYF
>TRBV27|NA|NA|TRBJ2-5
TGTGCCAGCAGCAACACGAGGCGGGGCCAAGAGACCCAGTACTTC
CASSNTRRGQETQYF
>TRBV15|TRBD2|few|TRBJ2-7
TGTGCCACCAGCAGAGGGGGAGGGGCAGGTGACTACGAGCAGTACTTC
CATSRGGGAGDYEQYF
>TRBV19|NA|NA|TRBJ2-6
TGTGCCAGTAGTCTGACGGGACCATGGGGCTCTGGGGCCAACGTCCTGACTTTC
CASSLTGPWGSGANVLTF
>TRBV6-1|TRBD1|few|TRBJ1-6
TGTGCCAGCGGCCGGGACAGGGCTTATAATTCACCCCTCCACTTT
CASGRDRAYNSPLHF
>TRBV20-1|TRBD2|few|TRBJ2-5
TGCAGTGCGGGGGGGACTAGCGGACAAGAGACCCAGTACTTC
CSAGGTSGQETQYF
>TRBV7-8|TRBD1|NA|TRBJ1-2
TGTGCCAGCAGCTTATTGGGACAGGGCGGCTATGGCTACACCTTC
CASSLLGQGGYGYTF
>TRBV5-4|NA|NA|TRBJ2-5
TGTGCCAGCAGCTTGGATGGAGGGCCTCTGCAAGAGACCCAGTACTTC
CASSLDGGPLQETQYF
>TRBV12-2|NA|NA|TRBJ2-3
TGTGCAAGCCGACCAAGGGGGCAGTATTTT
CASRPRGQYF
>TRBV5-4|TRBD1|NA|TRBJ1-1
TGTGCCAGCAGCTTGGCTAATACAGGGGGGATTGAAGCTTTCTTT
CASSLANTGGIEAFF
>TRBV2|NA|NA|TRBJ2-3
TGTGCCAGCAGTGAGCGGGGAGACCCATCCACAGATACGCAGTATTTT
CASSERGDPSTDTQYF
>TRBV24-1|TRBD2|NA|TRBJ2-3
TGTGCCACCAGTGACCCACTAGCGGGAGTTACAGATACGCAGTATTTT
CATSDPLAGVTDTQYF
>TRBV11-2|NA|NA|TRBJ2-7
TGTGCCAGCAGCTTAGGCCCAGACCCCGTCTACGAGCAGTACTTC
CASSLGPDPVYEQYF
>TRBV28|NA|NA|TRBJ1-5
TGTGCCAGCAGTTTAGGGGGGGCAGGTCAGCCCCAGCATTTT
CASSLGGAGQPQHF
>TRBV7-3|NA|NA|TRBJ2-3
TGTGCCAGCAGCTCTGGTCAGGCGGTCGCAGATACGCAGTATTTT
CASSSGQAVADTQYF
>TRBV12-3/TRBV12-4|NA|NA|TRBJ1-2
TGTGCCAGCAGTCCGAGTAGACATGGCTACACCTTC
CASSPSRHGYTF
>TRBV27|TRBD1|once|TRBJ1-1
TGTGCCAGCAGTTCCCTACCGACAGGGGACACTGAAGCTTTCTTT
CASSSLPTGDTEAFF
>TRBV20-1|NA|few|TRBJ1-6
TGCAGTGCTAGGCCTGAGGGGGGTCCGGTGGCCCTCCACTTT
CSARPEGGPVALHF
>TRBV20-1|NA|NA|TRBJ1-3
TGCAGTGCTAGTGCTATGACAGGCGTCTCTGGAAACACCATATATTTT
CSASAMTGVSGNTIYF
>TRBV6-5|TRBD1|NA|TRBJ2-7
TGTGCCAGCAGTTACTCAAGGACAGGGGTCCACGAGCAGTACTTC
CASSYSRTGVHEQYF
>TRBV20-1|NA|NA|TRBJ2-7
TGCAGTCCCATCCCCCAGGGAACCGAGCAGTACTTC
CSPIPQGTEQYF
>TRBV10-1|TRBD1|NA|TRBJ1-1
TGCGCCAGCAGTGACGACAGGGTTCGAGCTTTCTTT
CASSDDRVRAFF
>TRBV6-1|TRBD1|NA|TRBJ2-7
TGTGTCAGCAGTAAAGGATGGGGGACAGGGGGCAACACGAGGAACTACGAGCAGTACTTC
CVSSKGWGTGGNTRNYEQYF
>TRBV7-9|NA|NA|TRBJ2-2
TGTGCCAGCAGCTTAGCGGCTTACACGGAGACCACCGGGGAGCTGTTTTTT
CASSLAAYTETTGELFF
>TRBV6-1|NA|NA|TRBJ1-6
TGTGCCAGCAGCAAACCGCAGCAGGCGAGGACTAGAAATTCACCCCTCCACTTT
CASSKPQQARTRNSPLHF
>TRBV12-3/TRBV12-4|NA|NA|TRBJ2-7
TGTGCCAGCAGTTTAGGTGTTGGCAGCCTCTACGAGCAGTACTTC
CASSLGVGSLYEQYF